This T cell receptor (beta chain) is drawn from a study of T-cell memory formation after mild COVID-19. At the level of the study: In these data, TCR clusters were largely donor specific.

With respect to this clonotype: The antigen remains unidentified.

Study-wide findings and caveats: Mostly located in CM and EM were contracting CD4+ clones, with contracting CD8+ clones located in EMRA. Second-wave clones that peaked on day 37 lacked confirmed SARS-CoV-2 specificity.

TCRdb re-called the 5' RACE reads through MiXCR, storing one row per CDR3 protein. Among a few hundred thousand distinct CDR3 sequences, less than 25% were seen once, and the ten largest hold approximately 8.4%. This clonotype originated in an adult woman who had mild COVID-19 (a few samples of this study predate the infection). Cell type and time point are not known. Sequenced material: PBMCs or a T cell subset sorted from them (not recorded which).

The CDR3 DNA is TGCGCCAGCAGCCTACGACTAGTGCATGAGCAGTTCTTC. Its protein product is CASSLRLVHEQFF. The genes are TRBV4-1 and TRBJ2-1, with a possible D match to TRBD2 (6 bases). CDR1 is MGHRA and CDR2 is YSYEKL in the germline V gene. V lost 4 bases, J lost 8 bases, and 12 bases lay in between. This CDR3 contains 13 residues.